These 21 T cell receptor beta chains came from one sample sequenced in a study of T cell changes during pregnancy in multiple sclerosis. Assay: immunoSEQ multiplex PCR; the TCRdb copy retains only in-frame clones and omits some. The sample includes around 100,000 clones, roughly nine tenths of them seen just once. The specimen comprised peripheral blood, sampled in the third trimester of pregnancy. The receptors come from a female donor with multiple sclerosis, enrolled in a pregnancy study.

V gene TRBV7-9 combines with J gene TRBJ2-3; 11 positions match TRBD2. V was clipped by 5 bases and J by 1 base; unmatched bases: 5. Germline lookup yields CDR1 SEHNR and CDR2 FQNEAQ (reference sequence). The CDR3 runs to 16 residues. The CDR3 bases are TGTGCCAGCAGCGCAACTAGCGGGGGCCGCACAGATACGCAGTATTTT. Amino acids: CASSATSGGRTDTQYF.

This rearrangement joins TRBV5-1 to TRBJ2-7, with TRBD2 matching over 8 bases. V lost 0 bases and J lost 6; bases outside the gene matches: 17. There are 18 residues in the CDR3. Germline V CDR1 and CDR2: SGHRS, YFSETQ. CDR3: CASSLVGLAGRVKVEQYF. The DNA for the CDR3 is TGCGCCAGCAGCTTGGTCGGACTAGCCGGAAGGGTGAAGGTCGAGCAGTACTTC.

V is TRBV27 and J is TRBJ1-1; the match to TRBD1 covers 12 bases. Trimming cost V 6 bases and J 11 bases; bases outside gene matches: 13. Germline loops: CDR1 MNHEY, CDR2 SMNVEV (reference sequence). CDR3 size: 15 residues. Here the CDR3 reads CASSRTIGTGGRAFF. The CDR3, as DNA: TGTGCCAGCAGCAGAACAATCGGGACAGGGGGCCGGGCTTTCTTT.

The chain joins TRBV6-1 to TRBJ2-7, with D possibly being TRBD1 (5 bases). Per germline, CDR1 MNHNS and CDR2 SASEGT. The CDR3 is made up of 14 amino acids. With 7 bases removed from V and 2 bases from J, the gap between germline ends came to 15 bases. CDR3 protein: CASTQSQGPYEQYF. In DNA form, the CDR3 reads TGTGCCAGCACCCAGTCCCAGGGCCCCTACGAGCAGTACTTC.

This chain connects TRBV7-9 to TRBJ2-1; D might be TRBD1 (6 bases). The CDR3 consists of 16 residues. Germline V gene sequence: CDR1 SEHNR, CDR2 FQNEAQ (reference sequence). V was trimmed by 1 base and J by 3 bases, leaving 13 bases between them. The CDR3 here is CASSLGTAERYNEQFF. The DNA of the CDR3 is TGTGCCAGCAGCTTAGGGACAGCGGAGCGCTACAATGAGCAGTTCTTC.

This chain joins TRBV10-3 and TRBJ1-6; 7 nucleotides align to TRBD1. Germline assignment: CDR1 ENHRY and CDR2 SYGVKD. The CDR3 consists of 14 residues. With 4 bases clipped from V and 7 bases from J, the junction kept 4 bases outside the gene matches. The CDR3 nucleotides read TGTGCCATCAGTGTCGGGACAGCAAATTCACCCCTCCACTTT. Its protein product is CAISVGTANSPLHF.

This rearrangement joins TRBV18 to TRBJ1-4; TRBD1 agrees at 8 bases. The CDR3 sequence is 21 residues long. Trimming took 2 bases from V and 3 from J; bases not matched to a gene: 20. Germline-derived CDR1 and CDR2 are KGHSH and LQKENI. The CDR3 reads CASSPSYGTGPIFAPNEKLFF. In DNA form, the CDR3 reads TGTGCCAGCTCACCAAGCTATGGGACAGGACCGATATTCGCACCTAATGAAAAACTGTTTTTT. The variable domain in full, with the rest retrieved from reference TRBV18 and TRBJ1-4, is NAGVMQNPRHLVRRRGQEARLRCSPMKGHSHVYWYRQLPEEGLKFMVYLQKENIIDESGMPKERFSAEFPKEGPSILRIQQVVRGDSAAYFCASSPSYGTGPIFAPNEKLFFGSGTQLSVL.

This chain joins TRBV9 and TRBJ1-2; possible D gene TRBD1, 6 bases. V lost 5 bases and J 4 bases, leaving 18 bases between the germline ends. The CDR3 is 15 amino acids. CDR1 SGDLS and CDR2 YYNGEE come from the germline V gene. The CDR3 spells CASSLRATGPYGYTF. DNA of the CDR3: TGTGCCAGCAGTCTTAGAGCGACAGGACCCTATGGCTACACCTTC. The full variable domain, its missing parts supplied by reference TRBV9 and TRBJ1-2, is DSGVTQTPKHLITATGQRVTLRCSPRSGDLSVYWYQQSLDQGLQFLIQYYNGEERAKGNILERFSAQQFPDLHSELNLSSLELGDSALYFCASSLRATGPYGYTFGSGTRLTVV.

The rearrangement links TRBV7-2 to TRBJ2-5; TRBD2 matches 13 bases. The CDR3 has 15 amino acids. Germline values: CDR1 SGHTA, CDR2 FQGNSA. The junction had 4 bases not matched to a gene; V was cut back by 4 bases and J by 5 bases. The CDR3 reads CASSSLAGGQETQYF. The CDR3 coding sequence is TGTGCCAGCAGCTCACTAGCGGGAGGGCAGGAGACCCAGTACTTC.

The chain has TRBV19 and TRBJ2-7; D is uncertain. Between the trimmed V and J ends, which lost 6 bases and 0 bases, there was a span of 15 bases. The germline CDR1 and CDR2 sequences are LNHDA and SQIVND (reference sequence). This CDR3 is built from 15 residues. The CDR3 protein is CASSPQIQSSYEQYF. The CDR3 coding sequence is TGTGCCAGTAGCCCACAGATCCAAAGCTCCTACGAGCAGTACTTC.

Regarding this clone: In the same sample, other DNA sequences code for this CDR3. The chain has TRBV5-1 and TRBJ2-7; 10 bases line up with TRBD1. Per the germline V gene, CDR1 is SGHRS and CDR2 is YFSETQ. Losses at the gene ends were 3 bases for V and 2 bases for J; bases not matched to a gene: 2. This CDR3 is 14 amino acids long. CDR3 amino acids: CASSSGQGAYEQYF. The CDR3 nucleotides read TGCGCCAGCAGCTCCGGACAGGGGGCCTACGAGCAGTACTTC.

The chain is built from TRBV2 and TRBJ2-1; the match to TRBD2 covers 7 bases. The CDR3 consists of 16 residues. Germline loops: CDR1 SNHLY, CDR2 FYNNEI. Losses at the gene ends were 6 bases for V and 3 bases for J; bases not matched to a gene: 11. The CDR3 bases are TGTGCCAGCAGCAGCGAAGTAGCGGGCTACTACAATGAGCAGTTCTTC. Amino acids: CASSSEVAGYYNEQFF.

The rearrangement joins TRBV29-1 to TRBJ1-1; D is undetermined. Trimming removed 4 bases at V and 0 bases at J, with 15 bases between. Germline assignment: CDR1 SQVTM and CDR2 ANQGSEA. The CDR3 extends over 15 amino acids. The CDR3 sequence: CSVASRIRMNTEAFF. CDR3 sequence (DNA): TGCAGCGTTGCGAGCCGAATTAGAATGAACACTGAAGCTTTCTTT.

The chain carries TRBV11-2 and TRBJ2-1, with 7 positions matching TRBD1. The CDR3 loop spans 14 amino acids. Losses at the gene ends were 1 base for V and 8 bases for J; bases not matched to a gene: 5. The V gene's germline CDR1 is SGHAT and CDR2 FQNNGV. The CDR3 DNA reads TGTGCCAGCAGCTTAGGACAGGGATACGATGAGCAGTTCTTC. The encoded protein is CASSLGQGYDEQFF.

This sequence joins TRBV30 and TRBJ2-1, with 9 bases identical to TRBD2. This CDR3 spans 14 amino acids. Germline CDR1 and CDR2: GTSNPN and SVGIG (reference sequence). The J segment lost 7 bases and the V segment lost 3 bases, leaving 7 bases of the junction unmatched. CDR3: CAWRGLAGLNEQFF. CDR3 coding DNA: TGTGCCTGGAGAGGCCTAGCGGGATTGAATGAGCAGTTCTTC.

The J gene is TRBJ2-1, the V gene TRBV29-1, with TRBD2 matching over 16 bases. CDR3 length: 16 amino acids. The V gene's germline CDR1 is SQVTM and CDR2 ANQGSEA. The trim removed 8 bases at V and 7 bases at J, leaving 11 bases unmatched. This chain's CDR3 is CSMGLAGGPGGNEQFF. CDR3 bases: TGCAGCATGGGACTAGCGGGAGGGCCAGGTGGGAATGAGCAGTTCTTC.

This clone occurred a few times. The chain employs TRBV7-2 and TRBJ1-3; 9 bases line up with TRBD1. The CDR3 is 15 amino acids. From germline, CDR1 is SGHTA and CDR2 FQGNSA. The V segment lost 2 bases and the J segment 2 bases; nucleotides outside the gene matches: 1. CDR3 amino acids: CASSLRQGAGNTIYF. DNA of the CDR3: TGTGCCAGCAGCTTACGACAGGGGGCTGGAAACACCATATATTTT.

The chain links TRBV29-1 to TRBJ1-4; unclear D gene. The CDR3 runs to 14 residues. CDR1 and CDR2 (germline): SQVTM, ANQGSEA. V was pared by 5 bases and J by 6 bases, with 16 bases between. CDR3 amino acids: CSVLMKEVHEKLFF. The CDR3 DNA reads as TGCAGCGTTTTAATGAAAGAGGTGCATGAAAAACTGTTTTTT.

The rearrangement links TRBV15 to TRBJ2-3, with a possible D match to TRBD2 (5 bases). With 0 bases removed from V and 0 bases from J, the gap between germline ends came to 10 bases. The CDR3 is 16 residues long. The V gene's germline CDR1 is LNHNV and CDR2 YYDKDF (reference sequence). The CDR3 loop is CATSRESSPSTDTQYF. The CDR3 DNA reads as TGTGCCACCAGCAGAGAATCTAGCCCGAGCACAGATACGCAGTATTTT.

V usage is TRBV6-6 and J usage is TRBJ1-5; 7 nucleotides align to TRBD1. Germline values: CDR1 MNHNY, CDR2 SVGAGI (reference sequence). Unmatched junction bases numbered 11, after V lost 10 bases and J lost 5 bases. The CDR3 is 14 amino acids. CDR3 nucleotide sequence: TGTGCCACCCAGAGAGAGGGGGCAGATCAGCCCCAGCATTTT. Amino acid sequence: CATQREGADQPQHF.

The rearrangement links TRBV7-6 to TRBJ2-7; perhaps TRBD2 as D (5 bases). Between the trimmed V and J ends, which lost 4 bases and 6 bases, there was a span of 16 bases. This CDR3 is 14 amino acids long. The germline gives CDR1 SGHVS, CDR2 FNYEAQ. DNA of the CDR3: TGTGCCAGCAGCTCCACCGGGATCCTGAGCGAGCAGTACTTC. It codes for CASSSTGILSEQYF.